This T cell receptor (beta chain) was found in a study of cytomegalovirus exposure and HLA in healthy donors (dated by TCRdb to the late 2010s). Context from the whole study: According to an earlier analysis of 587 of the donors, 150 million to 200 million T cells yielded 120 million or so unique TCR beta sequences and 276 Gb of sequence data. An early release covering roughly 600 HLA-typed donors comprised roughly 300 gigabases of sequencing data and some 79 million unique TCR sequences. The genetic ancestry cluster associated with self-reported Caucasian donors included over 65% of the roughly 400 genotyped donors. The study aimed to test whether signatures of past pathogen exposure could be identified by cataloging public T cell receptors. Using immunosequencing, the study profiled T cell repertoires from about 620 subjects and related those repertoires to cytomegalovirus serostatus. In addition to the first cohort of around 670 subjects, a separate validation cohort of 120 different subjects was used. To predict cytomegalovirus infection status, the study brought together high-throughput TCR immunosequencing, statistical association of individual TCRs with disease status, and machine learning. To study patterns of TCR occurrence, a later analysis re-analyzed previously published TCR beta repertoires from several hundred donors and added high-resolution HLA genotyping. In the later analysis, no new phenotypic data were used to find candidate immune exposures; instead, reliance was placed on TCR beta sequences and their occurrence across donors. An earlier analysis of several hundred of the donors used high-throughput TCR beta sequencing to judge whether each TCR beta V gene segment behaved as functional or pseudogenic. Alongside the repertoire data, information on donor age, sex, ethnicity and CMV serostatus was compiled. A later genetic analysis took genome-wide SNP genotypes for 398 of the 666 donors and used that subset as a discovery cohort. Every repertoire in the discovery cohort had been generated on one and the same sequencing platform. HLA typing included class I and class II loci at four-digit resolution. Typing coverage varied by locus: 629-630 donors for A, B, C, DRB1 and DQB1; some 520 for DQA1; about 590 for DPA1; approximately 470 for DPB1. Because of strong linkage in the cohort, 4 to 6 DR-DQ haplotypes were treated as single units for association and clustering. Among 300 to 450 genotyped donors of the cohort, an average of around 240,000 unique TCR beta nucleotide sequences were sequenced per donor, roughly a sixth of them non-productive.

The cohort consisted of 650 to 850 healthy bone marrow donors. All cohort members were sampled while nominally healthy, although unrecorded immune exposures were likely present. The donor was CMV seropositive and was included in the group of 250 to 350 seropositive cohort members. A peripheral blood sample was collected from each donor, and TCR beta sequencing was performed on peripheral blood mononuclear cells. Genomic DNA was extracted from the blood cell samples with the Qiagen DNeasy Blood Extraction Kit. The germline V gene specifies MRHNA as CDR1 and SNTAGT as CDR2. Spanning cysteine to phenylalanine, the CDR3 consists of 13 amino acids. Only CDR3 DNA is held: 39 bases, read in frame from base 1. V and J are truncated by 3 bases and 4 bases respectively, leaving an intervening sequence of 9 bases. Library method: the immunoSEQ multiplex PCR assay. For the multiplex PCR, a mixture combining 60 forward primers for TCR Vbeta segments and 13 reverse primers for TCR Jbeta segments was used. The CDR3 region of rearranged TCR beta genes was amplified from genomic DNA by a multiplex PCR assay. Amplified TCR beta libraries were sequenced as 87-base-pair reads on the Illumina HiSeq System. As for the authors' bioinformatics: Across the 500 to 700 repertoires, a later analysis counted approximately 75 million unique TCR beta chains, 8.5 million to 12 million of which were shared by at least two donors. Raw reads were error-corrected and collapsed into unique sequences with a nearest-neighbor algorithm that merged closely related sequences to remove PCR and sequencing errors. Alignment of CDR3 sequences to IMGT reference sequences was used to assign V, D and J gene segments. For a sequence to be retained, a match of at least six nucleotides was required to both a V gene segment and a J gene segment. Rearrangements were called productive when the CDR3 lacked stop codons and stayed in frame with V and J; all others were non-productive. Following IMGT convention, CDR3 was defined as the stretch from the second conserved V-encoded cysteine up to the conserved J-encoded phenylalanine. The earlier analysis of 587 of the donors excluded sequences that lacked an unambiguous match to a single V gene segment. In an earlier analysis of 450 to 700 of the donors, V segments were called functional above 56.7% productive rearrangements and were called segregating when the between-donor standard deviation exceeded 5%. To diagnose cytomegalovirus status from the catalog of TCR beta chain sequences, a statistical classification framework was built. In a later analysis, V and J genes were assigned by comparing TCR nucleotide sequences against IMGT/GENE-DB human TR gene sequences. Using the TCRdist pipeline, a later analysis assigned CDR3 sequences along with most-parsimonious VDJ recombination scenarios. In a later analysis, every TCR beta chain was defined by the combination of its CDR3 amino acid sequence and its V-gene family, and reads without a unique V-gene family were dropped. In a later analysis, approximately 590 highly shared, low-generation-probability nucleotide sequences were removed to address suspected cross-contamination and a sequencing artifact. For each public chain, a later analysis derived a clonal expansion index from normalized ranks of inferred template counts within each repertoire. A later analysis computed generation probabilities with a VDJ recombination model fitted to out-of-frame rearrangements, and checked the results against IGoR. A later analysis scored TCR-TCR, TCR-HLA and TCR-CMV co-occurrence with hypergeometric tests, applying a repertoire-size bias correction to TCR pairs. In a later analysis, false discovery rates were estimated by permuting HLA or CMV assignments 20 times. In a later analysis, co-occurring TCRs were grouped using DBSCAN, with TCRdist sequence similarity added in when clustering inside HLA-allele-positive subsets. For co-occurrence clustering, repertoires with fewer than 30,000 or more than 120,000 public chains were excluded, along with five repertoires with anomalous nucleotide sharing. TCRdb took this table from immuneACCESS and kept in-frame rearrangements with V and J called. Such tables lack part of the clones; where checked against another copy, unresolved V genes explain under half of the gap, and the rest is unexplained. The V and J calls and clone size are taken from that table; D and trimming were inferred from the DNA. The sample includes under 130,000 clones, with around three quarters observed a single time. The ten largest clones represent about 4.1% of the sample.

Study-wide conclusions, independent of this receptor: The only immune exposure information available for the cohort was CMV serostatus. Specific HLA alleles were associated with over 15,000 TCR beta sequences at a false discovery rate of 0.05 in a later analysis. The 87-base-pair reads could not distinguish some IMGT-functional V segments, including TRBV6-2 and TRBV6-3, so those segments were excluded. Cytomegalovirus status was reported to be diagnosed by the classifier with high specificity and sensitivity in both the original and validation cohorts. In vitro tests confirmed that a few of the cytomegalovirus-associated TCR beta chains recognize cytomegalovirus antigens. According to a later analysis, parvovirus B19, influenza, CMV and Epstein-Barr virus appeared linked to several top co-occurrence clusters. Presence/absence analyses assumed roughly uniform sequencing depth across donors, an assumption that may not hold. In a later genetic analysis, a missense DCLRE1C variant was associated with V-gene and J-gene trimming of TCR beta chains, and the association was replicated in an independent cohort. Because counts were too low, roughly 16 rarely observed V segments, including chromosome 9 orphons, were left out of the earlier analysis of about 620 of the donors. In a later analysis, HLA-associated TCR beta chains were found to be more clonally expanded and to have lower generation probabilities than equally common non-associated chains. The cohort was sequenced for TCR beta chains only, and without alpha or paired-chain data the features that could be detected were limited. A later genetic analysis reported fewer N-insertions in productive TCRs among donors in an Asian-associated ancestry cluster than the approximately 670-donor mean. In a later analysis, TCR association rates were found to vary across HLA loci, with the most associated TCRs seen for DRB1 alleles and the fewest for HLA-C alleles. Most CMV-associated TCR beta chains appeared to be HLA-restricted in a later analysis, and the HLA associations seemed to be driven largely by CMV exposure. A cluster of highly shared sequence variants was judged likely to be a technical artifact of the sequencing pipeline. Correlated functional status among segregating V segments might reflect linkage disequilibrium, but an unknown experimental factor could not be ruled out. A further reported finding was that TCR beta sequences accurately predicted the HLA-A and HLA-B alleles for most subjects in the first cohort. In the study, some 160 TCR beta chains were listed as associated with cytomegalovirus. When HLA alleles, especially DR and DQ, strongly co-occurred, TCR associations were difficult to assign to individual alleles. In an earlier analysis of fewer than 750 of the donors, most TCR beta V segments were observed in productive rearrangements about 87% or about 30% of the time, broadly matching IMGT annotations. The authors suggested that the approach could potentially be extended to other disease states and immunological phenotypes. Because HLA typing was missing for some donors at each locus, association tests included only the typed subset. Across donors, most TCR sequences were observed very rarely, whereas some public TCRs were present in many individuals.

Comment on this clone: What antigen it recognizes has not been identified. No qualities accompany the bases; no much larger clone lies one base away.

The rearranged segments are TRBV6-4 and TRBJ1-1; the D gene is perhaps TRBD1, from 6 matching bases. The sequence was obtained from a man aged 45 to 65 in good health and CMV-seropositive. Sequencing was done on a sample of PBMCs. CDR3 sequence: CASSEGGGTEAFF. The DNA sequence is given as TGTGCCAGCAGTGAAGGGGGGGGCACTGAAGCTTTCTTT.